This is a list of T cell receptor beta chains from one sample in a study of blood T cells in healthy people across ages. TCRdb called the 5' RACE reads again in MiXCR, with one record for every CDR3 protein. The sample carries some 800,000 distinct CDR3 sequences, around 45% recorded once. Sequencing used blood. These receptors all stem from a man in his fifties or sixties in good health. Each CDR3 is given without its conserved first and last residue. Rows give clone size only sometimes, using once, few, many, or a class for an expanded clone.

17	TRBJ1-1	TRBV6-2/TRBV6-3	NA	ASSSQGYRGRGRNTEAF
13	TRBJ2-4	TRBV27	once	ASSLGQGKMYERY
13	TRBJ2-1	TRBV7-9	NA	ASSFRLVDYNEQF
13	TRBJ1-2	TRBV28	NA	ATTPTSTVDYGYT
17	TRBJ2-3	TRBV5-5	NA	ASSLRGSGTSGSQGAQY
14	TRBJ1-2	TRBV18	NA	ASSPLLDSLPDGYT
10	TRBJ1-6	TRBV2	NA	ASSEVPRPLH
12	TRBJ1-5	TRBV2	NA	ASNPTGGRQPQH
14	TRBJ2-3	TRBV2	NA	ASSDVKRGVTDTQY
14	TRBJ2-3	TRBV4-1	NA	ASSPTPKGLRDTQY
14	TRBJ1-6	TRBV5-1	NA	ASSYDSSSYNSPLH
14	TRBJ2-3	TRBV20-1	few	SVNTPYRGLTDTQY
14	TRBJ2-6	TRBV20-1	NA	SARYNRGTGANVLT
13	TRBJ2-5	TRBV20-1	once	SAGSSGRRQETQY
19	TRBJ2-1	TRBV10-3	NA	AISGASGTSGFDYPYNEQF
11	TRBJ2-7	TRBV6-5	many	ASSYSGSYEQY
12	TRBJ2-5	TRBV5-4	NA	ASSFWTLQETQY
15	TRBJ2-4	TRBV7-2	NA	ASSLERAGRDGNERY
10	TRBJ1-2	TRBV29-1	many	SVPGPYYGYT
14	TRBJ2-5	TRBV3-1	once	ASSQDIPKIQETQY
15	TRBJ2-1	TRBV9	NA	ASSVTGQNRAYNEQF
14	TRBJ1-2	TRBV14	few	ASSQDGLDTRYGYT
12	TRBJ2-1	TRBV5-1	NA	ASSYHGGGNEQF
13	TRBJ1-2	TRBV20-1	NA	SAPTGGKLNYGYT
12	TRBJ2-7	TRBV13	many	ASSLGQVSYEQY
13	NA	TRBV6-5	once	ASSRSGGGPPEQY
17	TRBJ2-7	TRBV25-1	NA	ASSEEGGTSGASIYEQY
12	TRBJ1-6	TRBV18	NA	ASSQGSGNSPLH
11	TRBJ1-2	TRBV12-3/TRBV12-4	NA	ASSLGWRYGYT
15	NA	TRBV28	NA	ASSLSWAIAGVNIQY
11	TRBJ2-3	TRBV2	few	AGKTGRTDTQY
11	TRBJ2-3	TRBV6-5	NA	ASSYVARDTQY
10	TRBJ2-7	TRBV27	NA	ASRGARYEQY
11	TRBJ2-5	TRBV6-2/TRBV6-3	NA	ASKEYFSETQY
14	TRBJ1-5	TRBV5-1	NA	ASSVDGTGGGQPQH
10	TRBJ2-4	TRBV7-9	few	ASSSDPVIQY
9	TRBJ2-1	TRBV29-1	once	SGGRNNEQF
13	TRBJ2-7	TRBV7-9	few	ASRPTSSNSYEQY
13	TRBJ2-3	TRBV7-3	NA	ASSLKRVPTDTQY
12	TRBJ1-1	TRBV27	few	ASSVTGGNTEAF
12	TRBJ2-7	TRBV7-2	few	ATTVGSGSYEQY
13	TRBJ2-3	TRBV6-1	NA	ASSEGPHSTDTQY
13	TRBJ1-5	TRBV2	NA	ASRGQHDSNQPQH
13	TRBJ1-1	TRBV5-1	NA	ASSSKTGRDTEAF
10	TRBJ2-7	TRBV20-1	NA	SYRTGSYEQY
16	TRBJ1-5	TRBV6-5	once	ASSYPLTGQGVNQPQH
10	NA	TRBV2	few	ASSASPYEQY
13	TRBJ1-4	TRBV5-5	NA	ASSKNSRSYEKLF
11	TRBJ1-2	TRBV5-6	NA	ASSTNSSYGYT
11	TRBJ1-6	TRBV20-1	NA	SARQGSVSPLH